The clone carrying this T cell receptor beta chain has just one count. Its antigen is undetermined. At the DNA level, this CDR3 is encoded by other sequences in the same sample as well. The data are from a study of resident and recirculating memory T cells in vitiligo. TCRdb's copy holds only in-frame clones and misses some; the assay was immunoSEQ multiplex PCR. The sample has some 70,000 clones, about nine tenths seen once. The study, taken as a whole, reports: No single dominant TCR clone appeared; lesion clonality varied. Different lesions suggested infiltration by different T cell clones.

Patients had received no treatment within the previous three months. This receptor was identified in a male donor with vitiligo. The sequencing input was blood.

The CDR3 DNA reads as TGTGCCAGTAGTACTCCGGGACAGAACTATGGCTACACCTTC. Translation gives CASSTPGQNYGYTF. The chain has TRBV19 and TRBJ1-2; 7 positions match TRBD1. Germline CDR1 is LNHDA and CDR2 is SQIVND (reference sequence). V dropped 4 bases and J dropped 2; count of bases not matched to a gene: 4. CDR3 length: 14 residues.